What follows are 31 T cell receptor beta chains derived from one specimen sequenced in a study of beta chain features in type 1 diabetes (dated by TCRdb to the late 2010s). What the authors observed across the whole study: A moderate but significant shortening of TCRB CDR3 length was observed in type 1 diabetes patients in all four CD4+ subsets.

Library generation was performed with the immunoSEQ multiplex PCR assay. The entire amount of isolated RNA was reverse transcribed using the High Capacity cDNA Reverse Transcription Kit, so the sequenced TCRB transcripts were expressed ones. TCRdb provides this immuneACCESS table in a form limited to in-frame rearrangements. Some clones are lacking; in checked studies, under half of them reflect an unresolved V gene, and why the rest are absent is not known. This sample lists 160,000 or so clones; about 8.1% were detected once. Approximately 0.56% of the sample comes from the top ten. These receptors are not linked to any known antigen. The sequenced material came from central memory CD4+ T cells from blood. Receptors were obtained from a woman between 18 and 30 years old with type 1 diabetes.

In this sample, this clone turned up a few times. The chain has TRBV4-2 and TRBJ2-3; D might be TRBD1 (5 bases). The ends were cut back, 4 bases at V and 0 bases at J, with 17 bases in the middle. This CDR3 contains 17 residues. CDR1 and CDR2 (germline): LGHNA, YNFKEQ. Here the CDR3 reads CASSRGGPQTSTDTQYF. CDR3 nucleotides: TGTGCCAGCAGCCGGGGCGGACCTCAAACTAGCACAGATACGCAGTATTTT.

This chain links TRBV5-6 with TRBJ2-7; 7 positions match TRBD2. V dropped 2 bases and J dropped 0; count of bases not matched to a gene: 2. The CDR3 spans 14 residues. Germline CDR1 reads SGHDT; CDR2 reads YYEEEE. This chain's CDR3 is CASSFPSGSYEQYF. CDR3 sequence (DNA): TGTGCCAGCAGCTTTCCTAGCGGCTCCTACGAGCAGTACTTC. Based on the CDR3 plus reference TRBV5-6 and TRBJ2-7, the full variable domain is DAGVTQSPTHLIKTRGQQVTLRCSPKSGHDTVSWYQQALGQGPQFIFQYYEEEERQRGNFPDRFSGHQFPNYSSELNVNALLLGDSALYLCASSFPSGSYEQYFGPGTRLTVT.

This clone was picked up a small number of times. The chain recombines TRBV5-4 with TRBJ1-2; D remains unclear. Germline V lookup: CDR1 SGHNT, CDR2 YYREEE (reference sequence). CDR3 length: 15 amino acids. V was trimmed by 1 base and J by 6 bases, leaving 16 bases between them. The CDR3 sequence is CASSLPGSLPDGYTF. CDR3 coding DNA: TGTGCCAGCAGCTTGCCGGGGTCCCTTCCGGATGGCTACACCTTC.

This chain uses TRBV30 with TRBJ2-7, with 8 bases fitting TRBD2. CDR1 is GTSNPN, CDR2 SVGIG, per germline (reference sequence). The CDR3 is 15 residues long. Trimming at V came to 3 bases and at J to 2 bases, leaving 9 bases not matched to a gene. The CDR3 bases are TGTGCCTGGAGGGTTGCGGTAGCGGGGCCCTACGAGCAGTACTTC. Translated, it gives CAWRVAVAGPYEQYF.

This clone was seen only a few times. The chain employs TRBV5-4 and TRBJ2-3; tentatively, D is TRBD2 (5 bases). The CDR3 has 16 amino acids. Germline assignment: CDR1 SGHNT and CDR2 YYREEE (reference sequence). V lost 4 bases and J lost 2, with 17 bases in between. The CDR3 loop is CASSEDWPTATDTQYF. CDR3 nucleotide sequence: TGTGCCAGCAGCGAGGACTGGCCCACAGCCACAGATACGCAGTATTTT.

The gene calls are TRBV29-1 and TRBJ2-7; 7 nucleotides agree with TRBD2. With V trimmed by 7 bases and J by 6 bases, 9 bases remained unmatched. CDR1 is SQVTM and CDR2 is ANQGSEA in the germline V gene. The CDR3 is made up of 12 amino acids. The CDR3 spells CSAGDYNREQYF. The CDR3 nucleotides read TGCAGCGCGGGGGACTACAATCGCGAGCAGTACTTC.

V gene TRBV30 combines with J gene TRBJ2-7; TRBD2 might be the D (5 bases). Trimming pared 2 bases from V and 4 bases from J, leaving 15 bases between. Germline V gives CDR1 GTSNPN, CDR2 SVGIG (reference sequence). The CDR3 consists of 14 residues. CDR3 sequence: CAWSRGGKGYEQYF. In DNA, the CDR3 is TGTGCCTGGAGTCGAGGAGGAAAAGGATACGAGCAGTACTTC.

This clone has only a few counts. This chain joins TRBV18 and TRBJ1-5; 8 nucleotides line up with TRBD1. This CDR3 has 14 amino acids. The germline gives CDR1 KGHSH, CDR2 LQKENI. Trimming cost V 5 bases and J 6 bases; bases outside gene matches: 6. The chain's CDR3 is CASSRTGNSQPQHF. CDR3 in DNA: TGTGCCAGCTCAAGGACAGGGAACAGTCAGCCCCAGCATTTT.

The sample holds a few counts of this clone. This same CDR3 is encoded by further DNA sequences in the sample. V usage is TRBV5-1 and J usage is TRBJ2-5; D call uncertain. This CDR3 has 11 residues. Trimming left V 10 bases short and J 2 bases short, with 9 bases between. Germline V gene sequence: CDR1 SGHRS, CDR2 YFSETQ. In DNA form, the CDR3 reads TGCGCCTCGAGGTCTCAAGAGACCCAGTACTTC. The encoded protein is CASRSQETQYF. The variable domain in full, completed from reference TRBV5-1 and TRBJ2-5, reads KAGVTQTPRYLIKTRGQQVTLSCSPISGHRSVSWYQQTPGQGLQFLFEYFSETQRNKGNFPGRFSGRQFSNSRSEMNVSTLELGDSALYLCASRSQETQYFGPGTRLLVL.

This clone was seen ten or more times. The chain has TRBV25-1 and TRBJ1-1; 11 bases align to TRBD1. The germline V gene encodes CDR1 MGHDK and CDR2 SYGVNS. J lost 6 bases, V lost 1 base, and 1 base had no gene match. This CDR3 is built from 14 residues. The CDR3 sequence is CASSEWGQGAEAFF. In DNA form, the CDR3 reads TGTGCCAGCAGTGAATGGGGACAGGGGGCTGAAGCTTTCTTT.

The chain has TRBV7-2 and TRBJ1-2, with 8 bases identical to TRBD1. The CDR3 is 17 residues long. V trimming: 5 bases; J trimming: 5 bases; junction bases outside the gene matches: 16. Germline CDR1 is SGHTA and CDR2 is FQGNSA. This chain's CDR3 is CASSLRGSGQGRYGYTF. The CDR3 DNA follows: TGTGCCAGCAGCCTCCGGGGAAGCGGACAGGGACGATATGGCTACACCTTC.

This clone was detected a few times. This sequence joins TRBV9 and TRBJ2-1, with 10 bases that match TRBD2. Germline trimming cut 4 bases from V and 5 bases from J; bases unmatched to any gene: 9. Germline CDR1 reads SGDLS; CDR2 reads YYNGEE. This CDR3 spans 16 amino acids. The CDR3 region is CASSSRLAGPHNEQFF. In nucleotides, the CDR3 is TGTGCCAGCAGCTCCAGACTAGCGGGCCCCCACAATGAGCAGTTCTTC.

The chain carries TRBV29-1 and TRBJ2-3, with D perhaps TRBD2 (6 bases). Between the trimmed V and J ends, which lost 3 bases and 4 bases, there was a span of 8 bases. The CDR3 sequence is 12 residues long. The V gene's germline CDR1 is SQVTM and CDR2 ANQGSEA. CDR3 nucleotide sequence: TGCAGCGTTGACGGAGGGGCAGATACGCAGTATTTT. Amino acids: CSVDGGADTQYF.

This clone came up a few times. This chain uses TRBV7-2 with TRBJ2-2; 11 bases agree with TRBD2. Germline CDR1 and CDR2: SGHTA and FQGNSA. The CDR3 sequence is 16 residues long. Trimming removed 4 bases from V and 2 bases from J; junction bases left unmatched: 3. CDR3: CASSSTSGGNTGELFF. CDR3 in DNA: TGTGCCAGCAGCTCCACTAGCGGGGGTAACACCGGGGAGCTGTTTTTT.

This clone occurred a few times. This sequence joins TRBV5-5 and TRBJ1-2; D may be TRBD1 (6 bases). V shed 1 base and J shed 6 bases, with 13 bases lying between them. The length of the CDR3 is 14 residues. In germline, CDR1 is SGHKS, CDR2 YYEKEE (reference sequence). The CDR3 DNA is TGTGCCAGCAGCTTGTTTTCAGGGGTCGATGGCTACACCTTC. Translation gives CASSLFSGVDGYTF.

This clone has only a few counts. The chain links TRBV21-1 to TRBJ1-5. TRBV21-1 is a pseudogene segment. The CDR3 loop spans 17 amino acids. The CDR3 DNA sequence: TGTGCCAGCAGTTGGGGGGGGTTAACAGAAGGCAATCAGCCCCAGCATTTT. This gives the protein CASSWGGLTEGNQPQHF.

In its sample, this clone was seen a few times. The chain has TRBV5-4 and TRBJ2-1; maybe TRBD1 (6 bases). The germline V gene encodes CDR1 SGHNT and CDR2 YYREEE (reference sequence). The CDR3 runs 15 residues. Trimming cost V 4 bases and J 4 bases, with 15 bases left between them. The CDR3 nucleotides read TGTGCCAGCAGCAGCTCAGGGGCACAATACAATGAGCAGTTCTTC. It encodes CASSSSGAQYNEQFF.

The CDR3 sequence is CASSLGGTTTDTQYF. The CDR3, as DNA: TGTGCCAGCAGCTTAGGAGGGACAACAACAGATACGCAGTATTTT. This chain joins TRBV7-6 and TRBJ2-3; possibly TRBD1 for D (6 bases). The CDR3 is made up of 15 amino acids. Trimming pared 1 base from V and 3 bases from J, leaving 11 bases between. CDR1 SGHVS and CDR2 FNYEAQ come from the germline V gene.

V and J are TRBV25-1 and TRBJ1-2; 11 bases line up with TRBD1. Unmatched junction bases numbered 7, after V lost 3 bases and J lost 7 bases. This CDR3 comprises 15 residues. Germline values: CDR1 MGHDK, CDR2 SYGVNS. In DNA form, the CDR3 reads TGTGCCAGCAGTGACCGGACAGGGGGCTTAACTGGCTACACCTTC. Protein product: CASSDRTGGLTGYTF.

V usage is TRBV18 and J usage is TRBJ2-5; D is undetermined. V lost 3 bases, J lost 0 bases, and 8 bases lay in between. The CDR3 totals 14 residues. Per germline, CDR1 KGHSH and CDR2 LQKENI. The CDR3 loop reads CASSPPSNQETQYF. The CDR3 nucleotides are TGTGCCAGCTCACCTCCGTCTAACCAAGAGACCCAGTACTTC.

The genes are TRBV5-4 and TRBJ2-7, with D perhaps TRBD1 (6 bases). Trimming left V 4 bases short and J 5 bases short, with 13 bases between. CDR1 is SGHNT, CDR2 YYREEE, per germline (reference sequence). CDR3 length equals 13 residues. CDR3 sequence (DNA): TGTGCCAGCAGCCCACAGGGTTTTAACGAGCAGTACTTC. This translates into CASSPQGFNEQYF.

In its sample, this clone was seen once. The chain joins TRBV5-4 to TRBJ1-3; D remains ambiguous. V lost 0 bases and J 0 bases, leaving 13 bases between the germline ends. CDR1 is SGHNT and CDR2 is YYREEE in the germline V gene (reference sequence). This CDR3 has 17 amino acids. The CDR3 sequence is CASSLDAGLSSGNTIYF. For the CDR3, the DNA is TGTGCCAGCAGCTTGGATGCGGGATTGAGCTCTGGAAACACCATATATTTT.

V usage is TRBV5-6 and J usage is TRBJ1-4; 7 bases are a match to TRBD1. The CDR3 is 16 residues long. Per germline, CDR1 SGHDT and CDR2 YYEEEE. V shed 4 bases, J shed 4 bases, and the junction held 10 bases outside the gene matches. The CDR3, as DNA: TGTGCCAGCAGCGTACGAGGGGGCGAGGGTAATGAAAAACTGTTTTTT. Protein sequence: CASSVRGGEGNEKLFF.

In this sample, this clone turned up a few times. The chain uses TRBV7-9 and TRBJ2-7, with 10 nucleotides matching TRBD1. The CDR3 covers 14 residues. Germline V lookup: CDR1 SEHNR, CDR2 FQNEAQ (reference sequence). The ends lost 5 bases at V and 6 bases at J; junction bases unmatched: 7. The CDR3 here is CASSPGTGVGEQYF. For the CDR3, the DNA is TGTGCCAGCAGCCCGGGGACAGGGGTGGGCGAGCAGTACTTC.

The chain is built from TRBV19 and TRBJ2-1, with 7 bases lining up with TRBD2. CDR1 and CDR2 (germline): LNHDA, SQIVND (reference sequence). This CDR3 is built from 15 residues. Trimming took 5 bases from V and 0 from J; bases not matched to a gene: 4. CDR3 residues: CASSLTGGSYNEQFF. The DNA of the CDR3 is TGTGCCAGTAGTTTGACGGGGGGCTCCTACAATGAGCAGTTCTTC. Filled out from reference TRBV19 and TRBJ2-1, the complete variable domain reads DGGITQSPKYLFRKEGQNVTLSCEQNLNHDAMYWYRQDPGQGLRLIYYSQIVNDFQKGDIAEGYSVSREKKESFPLTVTSAQKNPTAFYLCASSLTGGSYNEQFFGPGTRLTVL.

This chain joins TRBV5-1 and TRBJ2-3, with TRBD2 as a possible D gene (7 bases). The V end lost 4 bases, the J end lost 8 bases, and 20 bases lay between the germline ends. The CDR3 sequence is 15 residues long. The germline V gene encodes CDR1 SGHRS and CDR2 YFSETQ. This chain's CDR3 is CASSLREGGTPTQYF. In DNA form, the CDR3 reads TGCGCCAGCAGCCTCCGAGAGGGGGGGACTCCTACGCAGTATTTT.

This clone showed up just a few times. The chain has TRBV28 and TRBJ1-1; D unresolved. V was shortened by 10 bases and J by 4 bases, with 10 bases between the two germline ends. Germline-derived CDR1 and CDR2 are MDHEN and SYDVKM. The CDR3 contains 11 residues. In DNA, the CDR3 is TGTGCCACCATCCCGGGCACTGAAGCTTTCTTT. Its translation: CATIPGTEAFF.

This clone was recorded at least ten times. This chain uses TRBV11-3 with TRBJ2-4; 8 nucleotides agree with TRBD2. There are 15 residues in the CDR3. The V gene's germline CDR1 is SGHNT and CDR2 YENEEA. V was pared by 3 bases and J by 7 bases, with 8 bases of the junction left unmatched. CDR3 DNA: TGTGCCAGCAGCTTCCAAGCGGGAGCGGAGAACATTCAGTACTTC. Its translation: CASSFQAGAENIQYF.

This clone came up a few times. J is TRBJ1-1 and V is TRBV28; D remains unclear. This CDR3 has 15 amino acids. Germline V CDR1 and CDR2: MDHEN, SYDVKM. V was shortened by 5 bases and J by 3 bases, with 16 bases between the two germline ends. The CDR3 coding sequence is TGTGCCAGCAGTACCCCGCCCCCGCGGCACACTGAAGCTTTCTTT. Its translation is CASSTPPPRHTEAFF.

This clone occurred a few times. This same CDR3 is encoded by further DNA sequences in the sample. The chain's CDR3 is CASSQDRGYEQYF. The CDR3, as DNA: TGCGCCAGCAGCCAAGACAGGGGATACGAGCAGTACTTC. This sequence joins TRBV4-3 and TRBJ2-7; possibly TRBD1 for D (6 bases). This CDR3 spans 13 amino acids. Germline V gene lookup returns CDR1 LGHNA and CDR2 YSLEER. The V end was cut by 0 bases, the J end by 4 bases, with 7 bases between.

This clone was observed a handful of times. This rearrangement joins TRBV7-2 to TRBJ1-5, with D perhaps matching TRBD1 (5 bases). V shed 3 bases and J shed 0 bases, with 9 bases lying between them. This CDR3 has 15 residues. Per the germline V gene, CDR1 is SGHTA and CDR2 is FQGNSA. The DNA for the CDR3 is TGTGCCAGCAGCTTGGGGCGGCATAGCAATCAGCCCCAGCATTTT. Amino acid sequence: CASSLGRHSNQPQHF.